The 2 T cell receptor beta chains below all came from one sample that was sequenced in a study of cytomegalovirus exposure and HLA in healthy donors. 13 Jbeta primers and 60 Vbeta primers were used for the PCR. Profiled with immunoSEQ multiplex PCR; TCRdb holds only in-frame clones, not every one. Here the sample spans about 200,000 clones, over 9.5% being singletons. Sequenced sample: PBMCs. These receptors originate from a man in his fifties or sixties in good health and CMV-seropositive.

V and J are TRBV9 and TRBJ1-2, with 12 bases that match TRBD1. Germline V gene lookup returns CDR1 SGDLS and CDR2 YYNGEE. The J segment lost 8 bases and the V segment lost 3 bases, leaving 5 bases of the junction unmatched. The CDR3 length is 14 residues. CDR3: CASSAGQGAGGYTF. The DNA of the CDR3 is TGTGCCAGCAGCGCGGGACAGGGGGCGGGCGGCTACACCTTC.

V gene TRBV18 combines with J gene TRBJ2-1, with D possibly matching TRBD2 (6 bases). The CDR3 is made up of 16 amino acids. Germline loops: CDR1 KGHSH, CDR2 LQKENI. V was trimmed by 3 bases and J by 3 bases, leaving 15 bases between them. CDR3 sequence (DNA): TGTGCCAGCTCACCGGTTATCGGGGGTGACTACAATGAGCAGTTCTTC. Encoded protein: CASSPVIGGDYNEQFF. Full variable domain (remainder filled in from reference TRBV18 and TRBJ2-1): NAGVMQNPRHLVRRRGQEARLRCSPMKGHSHVYWYRQLPEEGLKFMVYLQKENIIDESGMPKERFSAEFPKEGPSILRIQQVVRGDSAAYFCASSPVIGGDYNEQFFGPGTRLTVL.